This TCR beta chain was sequenced in a study of T cell responses to AZD1222 COVID-19 vaccine. The assay was immunoSEQ multiplex PCR, and TCRdb's table has in-frame clones only and misses some. The sample includes approximately 150,000 clones, around 90% of them seen just once. Of note for this clone: Its antigen is as yet unknown.

V lost 5 bases and J lost 6, with 11 bases in between. From germline, CDR1 is SGHAT and CDR2 FQNNGV. This CDR3 is 14 amino acids long. The study's findings and limits: Compared with day 0, the breadth and depth of the Spike-specific TCR repertoire rose significantly after two doses of AZD1222. Possibly, clonal diversity was underestimated; donors were largely white British and included more females. Targets within unmutated variant regions were reportedly found for nearly half of spike-specific TCRs.

Sequenced here: peripheral blood, sampled 28 days after the second AZD1222 dose. This TCR came from an adult who received the AZD1222 COVID-19 vaccine. The chain carries TRBV11-2 and TRBJ1-6; no clear D gene. CDR3 nucleotides: TGTGCCAGCAGCACCGAAAGATCTAATTCACCCCTCCACTTT. Translated, it gives CASSTERSNSPLHF.